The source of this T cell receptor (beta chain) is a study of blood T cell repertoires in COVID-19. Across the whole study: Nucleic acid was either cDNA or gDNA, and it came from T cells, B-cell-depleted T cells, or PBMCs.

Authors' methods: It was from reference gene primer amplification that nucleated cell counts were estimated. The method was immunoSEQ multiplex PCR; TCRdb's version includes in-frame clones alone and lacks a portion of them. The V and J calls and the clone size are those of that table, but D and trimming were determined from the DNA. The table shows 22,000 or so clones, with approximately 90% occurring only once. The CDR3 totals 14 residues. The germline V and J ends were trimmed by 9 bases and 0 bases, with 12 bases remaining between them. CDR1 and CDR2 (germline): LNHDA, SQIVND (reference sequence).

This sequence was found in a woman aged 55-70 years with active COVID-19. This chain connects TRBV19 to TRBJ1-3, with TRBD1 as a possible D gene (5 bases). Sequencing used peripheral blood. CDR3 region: CASRERGSGNTIYF. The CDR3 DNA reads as TGTGCCAGCAGGGAAAGGGGCTCTGGAAACACCATATATTTT.